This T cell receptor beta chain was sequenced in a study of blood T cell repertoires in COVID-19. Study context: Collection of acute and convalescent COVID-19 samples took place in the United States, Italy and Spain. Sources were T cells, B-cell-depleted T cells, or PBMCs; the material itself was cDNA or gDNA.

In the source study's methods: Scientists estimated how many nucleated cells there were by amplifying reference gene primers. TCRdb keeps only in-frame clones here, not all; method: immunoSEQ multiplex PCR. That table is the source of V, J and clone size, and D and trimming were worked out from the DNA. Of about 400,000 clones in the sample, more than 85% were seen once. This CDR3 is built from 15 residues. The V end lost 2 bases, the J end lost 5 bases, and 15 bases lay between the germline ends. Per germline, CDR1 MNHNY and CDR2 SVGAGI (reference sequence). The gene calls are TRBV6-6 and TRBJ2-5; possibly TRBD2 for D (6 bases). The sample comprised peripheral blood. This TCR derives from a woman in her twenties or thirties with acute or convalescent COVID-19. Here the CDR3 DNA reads TGTGCCAGCAGTTACCGGTCCGGGAGTGAGGAGACCCAGTACTTC. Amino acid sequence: CASSYRSGSEETQYF.